These T cell receptor beta chains were read from a single sample in a study of blood T cells in healthy people across ages. TCRdb re-called the 5' RACE reads through MiXCR, storing one row per CDR3 protein. The data show about 730,000 distinct CDR3 sequences, around 40% seen once. Sample: blood. The source is a woman between 55 and 75 years old in good health. The CDR3 runs from the conserved cysteine through the conserved F or W. The order of the fields is CDR3 length, clone size, V gene, J gene, D gene, CDR3 DNA, CDR3 protein. D genes are given only for firm matches. A clone size is listed for some rows: how often the clone was seen (once, few, many), or a class if it is expanded.

len: 16; abundance: NA; v_gene: TRBV6-1; j_gene: TRBJ1-2; d_gene: NA; CDR3nt: TGTGCCAGCAGTGAAGTGGGTGACAGCTACTACTATGGCTACACCTTC; CDR3aa: CASSEVGDSYYYGYTF
len: 14; abundance: NA; v_gene: TRBV12-3/TRBV12-4; j_gene: TRBJ2-2; d_gene: TRBD2; CDR3nt: TGTGCCAGCATCCTGCGACTAGCCCTCGGGGAGCTGTTTTTT; CDR3aa: CASILRLALGELFF
len: 13; abundance: few; v_gene: TRBV12-3/TRBV12-4; j_gene: TRBJ2-7; d_gene: TRBD2; CDR3nt: TGTGCCAGCAGCGGACTAGCCGTTAGTGAGCAGTACTTC; CDR3aa: CASSGLAVSEQYF
len: 15; abundance: NA; v_gene: TRBV10-3; j_gene: TRBJ2-5; d_gene: NA; CDR3nt: TGTGCCATCAAGATCCAGGACAGCACCCAAGAGACCCAGTACTTC; CDR3aa: CAIKIQDSTQETQYF
len: 11; abundance: few; v_gene: TRBV9; j_gene: TRBJ2-1; d_gene: NA; CDR3nt: TGTGCCAGCAGCCTCCCGGGGGAGCAGTTCTTC; CDR3aa: CASSLPGEQFF
len: 12; abundance: few; v_gene: TRBV28; j_gene: TRBJ2-3; d_gene: NA; CDR3nt: TGTGCCAGCACCAGCAGGGTAGATACGCAGTATTTT; CDR3aa: CASTSRVDTQYF
len: 14; abundance: NA; v_gene: TRBV12-3/TRBV12-4; j_gene: TRBJ1-1; d_gene: NA; CDR3nt: TGTGCCAGCAGTCCCTCGCCTGCACCCACTGAAGCTTTCTTT; CDR3aa: CASSPSPAPTEAFF
len: 13; abundance: NA; v_gene: TRBV2; j_gene: TRBJ2-7; d_gene: NA; CDR3nt: TGTGCCAGCACGGGGGAAGTGATGGGGGAGCAGTACTTC; CDR3aa: CASTGEVMGEQYF
len: 14; abundance: NA; v_gene: TRBV7-3; j_gene: TRBJ2-7; d_gene: NA; CDR3nt: TGTGCCAGCAGCTTAGTTGGCGGCAACTACGAGCAGTACTTC; CDR3aa: CASSLVGGNYEQYF
len: 14; abundance: NA; v_gene: TRBV4-2; j_gene: TRBJ1-2; d_gene: TRBD1; CDR3nt: TGTGCCAGCAGCCAAGATCACAGGGGTAATGGCTACACCTTC; CDR3aa: CASSQDHRGNGYTF
len: 14; abundance: NA; v_gene: TRBV7-2; j_gene: TRBJ2-7; d_gene: NA; CDR3nt: TGTGCCGGCAGCCCGCTGGGGGGGCCTTACGAGCAGTACTTC; CDR3aa: CAGSPLGGPYEQYF
len: 17; abundance: NA; v_gene: TRBV11-2; j_gene: TRBJ2-7; d_gene: NA; CDR3nt: TGTGCCAGCAGCTTAGATATGGGAGGAGGGGGTTCCTACGAGCAGTACTTC; CDR3aa: CASSLDMGGGGSYEQYF
len: 16; abundance: NA; v_gene: TRBV20-1; j_gene: TRBJ2-5; d_gene: TRBD2; CDR3nt: TGCAGTGCTAGAGGTAGCGGGAGGCACCGAAGTGATGAGCAGTACTTC; CDR3aa: CSARGSGRHRSDEQYF
len: 14; abundance: NA; v_gene: TRBV6-2/TRBV6-3; j_gene: TRBJ2-5; d_gene: NA; CDR3nt: TGTGCCAGCAGTTACTCGCTCAACCAAGAGACCCAGTACTTC; CDR3aa: CASSYSLNQETQYF
len: 15; abundance: NA; v_gene: TRBV12-3/TRBV12-4; j_gene: TRBJ2-7; d_gene: NA; CDR3nt: TGTGCCAGCAGTCCCCAGGGAAGTACCATCTACGAGCAGTACTTC; CDR3aa: CASSPQGSTIYEQYF
len: 12; abundance: few; v_gene: TRBV6-5; j_gene: TRBJ1-2; d_gene: NA; CDR3nt: TGTGCCAGCAAAAGGGGGTTAGATGGCTACACCTTC; CDR3aa: CASKRGLDGYTF
len: 15; abundance: few; v_gene: TRBV5-1; j_gene: TRBJ2-7; d_gene: TRBD2; CDR3nt: TGCGCCAGCAGCTGGGGGACTAGCGACTCCTACGAGCAGTACTTC; CDR3aa: CASSWGTSDSYEQYF
len: 16; abundance: NA; v_gene: TRBV18; j_gene: TRBJ2-1; d_gene: NA; CDR3nt: TGTGCCAGCTCACCGGGTTGGGGGCTACGTGTCGGTGAGCAGTTCTTC; CDR3aa: CASSPGWGLRVGEQFF
len: 17; abundance: NA; v_gene: TRBV27; j_gene: TRBJ2-1; d_gene: TRBD2; CDR3nt: TGTGCCAGCAGCCGCGGACTAGCGGGAGGCAACTACAATGAGCAGTTCTTC; CDR3aa: CASSRGLAGGNYNEQFF
len: 12; abundance: NA; v_gene: TRBV20-1; j_gene: TRBJ1-2; d_gene: NA; CDR3nt: TGCAGTGCCAGCCATCATAACTATGGCTACACCTTC; CDR3aa: CSASHHNYGYTF
len: 14; abundance: NA; v_gene: TRBV25-1; j_gene: TRBJ1-1; d_gene: NA; CDR3nt: TGTGCCAGCAGTGAGACAGGCCGGAACACTGAAGCTTTCTTT; CDR3aa: CASSETGRNTEAFF
len: 13; abundance: NA; v_gene: TRBV12-3/TRBV12-4; j_gene: TRBJ1-2; d_gene: NA; CDR3nt: TGTGCCAGCAGTTTAGGTATGAACTATGGCTACACCTTC; CDR3aa: CASSLGMNYGYTF
len: 17; abundance: few; v_gene: TRBV13; j_gene: TRBJ2-6; d_gene: NA; CDR3nt: TGTGCCAGCAGCTTCCTACAGGGAGGGTCTGGGGCCAACGTCCTGACTTTC; CDR3aa: CASSFLQGGSGANVLTF
len: 12; abundance: NA; v_gene: TRBV20-1; j_gene: TRBJ1-1; d_gene: NA; CDR3nt: TGCAGTGCCAGCGACGGAAACACTGAAGCTTTCTTT; CDR3aa: CSASDGNTEAFF
len: 15; abundance: few; v_gene: TRBV27; j_gene: TRBJ2-3; d_gene: TRBD2; CDR3nt: TGTGCCAGCAGCCGGACTAGCGGGAGTATAGATACGCAGTATTTT; CDR3aa: CASSRTSGSIDTQYF
len: 12; abundance: NA; v_gene: TRBV20-1; j_gene: TRBJ2-3; d_gene: NA; CDR3nt: TGCAGTGCACTAAGCCACACAGATACGCAGTATTTT; CDR3aa: CSALSHTDTQYF
len: 13; abundance: NA; v_gene: TRBV12-3/TRBV12-4; j_gene: TRBJ1-1; d_gene: TRBD1; CDR3nt: TGTGCCAGCAGTGGCGACAGGGACACTGAAGCTTTCTTT; CDR3aa: CASSGDRDTEAFF
len: 13; abundance: few; v_gene: TRBV7-3; j_gene: TRBJ1-1; d_gene: NA; CDR3nt: TGTGCCAGCAGCGATAACGCGCAGGGAGTAGCTTTCTTT; CDR3aa: CASSDNAQGVAFF
len: 13; abundance: NA; v_gene: TRBV27; j_gene: TRBJ1-6; d_gene: NA; CDR3nt: TGTGCCAGCAGTTTATACTATAATTCACCCCTCCACTTT; CDR3aa: CASSLYYNSPLHF
len: 14; abundance: NA; v_gene: TRBV29-1; j_gene: TRBJ2-1; d_gene: TRBD1; CDR3nt: TGCAGCGCCGGGACAGGGGCTTCCTACAATGAGCAGTTCTTC; CDR3aa: CSAGTGASYNEQFF
len: 16; abundance: NA; v_gene: TRBV7-2; j_gene: TRBJ2-3; d_gene: NA; CDR3nt: TGTGCCAGCAGCTTGGCCGTCCCTAGAATCACAGATACGCAGTATTTT; CDR3aa: CASSLAVPRITDTQYF
len: 15; abundance: NA; v_gene: TRBV2; j_gene: TRBJ2-1; d_gene: NA; CDR3nt: TGTGCCAGCAGTGTCGGTGCGGAGACCTACAATGAGCAGTTCTTC; CDR3aa: CASSVGAETYNEQFF
len: 13; abundance: NA; v_gene: TRBV7-2; j_gene: TRBJ2-3; d_gene: NA; CDR3nt: TGTGCCAGCAGCGTGCGGGAAACAGATACGCAGTATTTT; CDR3aa: CASSVRETDTQYF
len: 16; abundance: NA; v_gene: TRBV20-1; j_gene: TRBJ2-2; d_gene: TRBD1; CDR3nt: TGCAGTGCTAGACGACCGGGACAGGGGGCGTCCGGGGAGCTGTTTTTT; CDR3aa: CSARRPGQGASGELFF
len: 14; abundance: NA; v_gene: TRBV4-3; j_gene: TRBJ1-5; d_gene: TRBD1; CDR3nt: TGCGCCAGCAGCCACAGGGGGTTCGATCAGCCCCAGCATTTT; CDR3aa: CASSHRGFDQPQHF
len: 12; abundance: NA; v_gene: TRBV27; j_gene: TRBJ2-3; d_gene: NA; CDR3nt: TGTGCCAGCAAAGCCGGGAGTCATACGCAGTATTTT; CDR3aa: CASKAGSHTQYF
len: 13; abundance: few; v_gene: TRBV30; j_gene: TRBJ2-6; d_gene: NA; CDR3nt: TGTGCCTGGCTGGGGAGGGGGGCCAACGTCCTGACTTTC; CDR3aa: CAWLGRGANVLTF
len: 14; abundance: NA; v_gene: TRBV12-3/TRBV12-4; j_gene: TRBJ2-7; d_gene: TRBD1; CDR3nt: TGTGCCAGCACGCAACAGGGGGTATCCTACGAGCAGTACTTC; CDR3aa: CASTQQGVSYEQYF
len: 16; abundance: few; v_gene: TRBV7-3; j_gene: TRBJ2-1; d_gene: TRBD2; CDR3nt: TGTGCCAGCAGCTCCACCGGGACTACCCTTAAAAGGGAGCAGTTCTTC; CDR3aa: CASSSTGTTLKREQFF
len: 14; abundance: NA; v_gene: TRBV6-5; j_gene: TRBJ2-3; d_gene: TRBD1; CDR3nt: TGTGCCAGCAGCCAGGGGGTAGGGTCAGATACGCAGTATTTT; CDR3aa: CASSQGVGSDTQYF
len: 14; abundance: NA; v_gene: TRBV5-1; j_gene: TRBJ2-5; d_gene: NA; CDR3nt: TGCGCCAGCAGCTTGGAGAAGGGAGGCGAGACCCAGTACTTC; CDR3aa: CASSLEKGGETQYF
len: 14; abundance: NA; v_gene: TRBV7-9; j_gene: TRBJ2-5; d_gene: TRBD1; CDR3nt: TGTGCCAGCAGCAAGCAGGGGGCAACTGAGACCCAGTACTTC; CDR3aa: CASSKQGATETQYF
len: 16; abundance: many; v_gene: TRBV7-2; j_gene: TRBJ2-6; d_gene: TRBD1; CDR3nt: TGTGCCAGCAGCGGACAGGGGGCGAATACGGCCAACGTCCTGACTTTC; CDR3aa: CASSGQGANTANVLTF
len: 19; abundance: few; v_gene: TRBV18; j_gene: TRBJ2-1; d_gene: NA; CDR3nt: TGTGCCAGCTCACCGGGACCTTATACCCCAGCTAGCTCCTACAATGAGCAGTTCTTC; CDR3aa: CASSPGPYTPASSYNEQFF
len: 16; abundance: NA; v_gene: TRBV7-3; j_gene: TRBJ2-1; d_gene: NA; CDR3nt: TGTGCCAGCAGCTTCAAGGGGGGGAGCTCCTACAATGAGCAGTTCTTC; CDR3aa: CASSFKGGSSYNEQFF
len: 14; abundance: NA; v_gene: TRBV6-5; j_gene: TRBJ2-7; d_gene: TRBD2; CDR3nt: TGTGCCAGCAGATCCGGACTAGCTACGTACGAGCAGTACTTC; CDR3aa: CASRSGLATYEQYF
len: 13; abundance: once; v_gene: TRBV11-2; j_gene: TRBJ2-7; d_gene: TRBD1; CDR3nt: TGTGCCGGCAGCCCCGGACAGGGGAGCGAGCAGTACTTC; CDR3aa: CAGSPGQGSEQYF
len: 16; abundance: NA; v_gene: TRBV10-3; j_gene: TRBJ2-3; d_gene: TRBD2; CDR3nt: TGTGCCATCGCGAAAACCGGGACTAGCGGTTCAGATACGCAGTATTTT; CDR3aa: CAIAKTGTSGSDTQYF
len: 14; abundance: few; v_gene: TRBV27; j_gene: TRBJ1-6; d_gene: TRBD1; CDR3nt: TGTGCCAGCAGTACCGGGACAGGGAATTCACCCCTCCACTTT; CDR3aa: CASSTGTGNSPLHF
len: 15; abundance: few; v_gene: TRBV20-1; j_gene: TRBJ2-3; d_gene: NA; CDR3nt: TGCAGTGCTAGAGACGGCAGGGGCCGTACAGATACGCAGTATTTT; CDR3aa: CSARDGRGRTDTQYF
len: 16; abundance: NA; v_gene: TRBV10-1; j_gene: TRBJ2-2; d_gene: NA; CDR3nt: TGCGCCAGCAGTAGAAACAGAGGAAAGAACACCGGGGAGCTGTTTTTT; CDR3aa: CASSRNRGKNTGELFF
len: 14; abundance: NA; v_gene: TRBV7-9; j_gene: TRBJ2-5; d_gene: NA; CDR3nt: TGTGCCAGCAGCTTCCGACGGAACGGTGTGGCCCAGTACTTC; CDR3aa: CASSFRRNGVAQYF
len: 13; abundance: NA; v_gene: TRBV27; j_gene: TRBJ1-5; d_gene: NA; CDR3nt: TGTGCCAGCAGTTTATCCGCAAATCAGCCCCAGCATTTT; CDR3aa: CASSLSANQPQHF
len: 10; abundance: NA; v_gene: TRBV10-3; j_gene: TRBJ2-1; d_gene: NA; CDR3nt: TGTGCCATCAGTGACGGAGAGCAGTTCTTC; CDR3aa: CAISDGEQFF
len: 15; abundance: NA; v_gene: TRBV12-3/TRBV12-4; j_gene: TRBJ2-4; d_gene: TRBD2; CDR3nt: TGTGCCAGCAGGGCGACTAGCGGGAGTGGAAACATTCAGTACTTC; CDR3aa: CASRATSGSGNIQYF
len: 12; abundance: few; v_gene: TRBV7-3; j_gene: TRBJ2-7; d_gene: NA; CDR3nt: TGTGCCAGCAGCACCGGACGGGACGAGCAGTACTTC; CDR3aa: CASSTGRDEQYF
len: 17; abundance: NA; v_gene: TRBV6-6; j_gene: TRBJ2-7; d_gene: NA; CDR3nt: TGTGCCAGCAGTCAAAAACTCGCCCATTTCAACGCCTACGAGCAGTACTTC; CDR3aa: CASSQKLAHFNAYEQYF